These T cell receptor beta chains were read from a single sample in a study of T cells in Graves' hyperthyroidism and ophthalmopathy. TCRdb ran MiXCR on the multiplex PCR reads and lists one entry per CDR3 protein. The data show under 450,000 distinct CDR3 sequences, with 15% to 19% seen just once and 14% held by the top ten. Sequenced material: blood. All receptors derive from a woman younger than 35 with Graves' hyperthyroidism. Each CDR3 is given with its conserved first and last residue. The D gene is left open where the match is weak. Only part of the rows carry a size: once, few, many, or a class if the clone is expanded.

J gene | V gene | D gene | CDR3 length | clone size | CDR3 DNA | CDR3 protein
TRBJ2-7 | TRBV29-1 | - | 13 | few | TGCAGCGTTGAAGACCGGTACGGCTACGAGCAGTACTTC | CSVEDRYGYEQYF
TRBJ2-6 | TRBV7-8 | - | 15 | many | TGTGCCAGCAGCCCCCGTTGGGGTGGGGCCAACGTCCTGACTTTC | CASSPRWGGANVLTF
TRBJ2-7 | TRBV7-2 | - | 15 | few | TGTGCCAGCAGCTCGTTGAGCGGGTGGGGTAGTGAGCAGTACTTC | CASSSLSGWGSEQYF
TRBJ2-7 | TRBV20-1 | - | 12 | many | TGCAGTGCTAGAGATGGGGTATACGAGCAGTACTTC | CSARDGVYEQYF
TRBJ2-3 | TRBV18 | - | 13 | many | TGTGCCAGCTCACCGACGACAGTCGATACGCAGTATTTT | CASSPTTVDTQYF
TRBJ1-2 | TRBV13 | - | 14 | many | TGTGCCAGCAGCTTAAAAAGCCAGGGGTCTGGCTACACCTTC | CASSLKSQGSGYTF
TRBJ2-5 | TRBV6-1 | TRBD1 | 16 | few | TGTGCCAGCAGTGAATGGATGACAGGGGGCCAAGAGACCCAGTACTTC | CASSEWMTGGQETQYF
TRBJ1-2 | TRBV2 | TRBD1 | 14 | many | TGTGCCAGCAGACCGGACAGGGTTCTCTATGGCTACACCTTC | CASRPDRVLYGYTF
TRBJ2-3 | TRBV12-3/TRBV12-4 | - | 14 | once | TGTGCCATTGGGCGAGGACCCTTACATGATACGCAGTATTTT | CAIGRGPLHDTQYF
TRBJ2-6 | TRBV3-1 | TRBD2 | 20 | few | TGTGCCAGCAGCCAACCTCCCGGGACTAGGGTAGCTTCTGGGGCCAACGTCCTGACTTTC | CASSQPPGTRVASGANVLTF
TRBJ1-2 | TRBV3-1 | - | 15 | many | TGTGCCAGCAGCGCGAGGGCGGGGAGCGGCTATGGCTACACCTTC | CASSARAGSGYGYTF
TRBJ2-5 | TRBV7-6 | TRBD1 | 14 | many | TGTGCCAGCAGCGGATGGACAGGTCAAGAGACCCAGTACTTC | CASSGWTGQETQYF
TRBJ2-1 | TRBV28 | TRBD2 | 19 | few | TGTGCCAGCAGTTTCCCCCCCTCCGGGAGGGCCAGGATGCTTGATGAGCAGTTCTTC | CASSFPPSGRARMLDEQFF
TRBJ1-4 | TRBV7-9 | - | 15 | - | TGTGCCAGCAGCTTAGATGGCAGTCTAAGGGAAAAACTGTTTTTT | CASSLDGSLREKLFF
TRBJ1-4 | TRBV2 | - | 13 | few | TGTGCCAGCAGTGAAGAGTTTAATGAAAAACTGTTTTTT | CASSEEFNEKLFF
TRBJ2-7 | TRBV12-3/TRBV12-4 | - | 13 | - | TGTGCCAGCAGTCCGTCCTCCTCGGGCGAGCAGTACTTC | CASSPSSSGEQYF
TRBJ1-5 | TRBV6-1 | TRBD1 | 17 | few | TGTGCCAGCAGTACCAGGAGATGGACAGGCTCCAATCAGCCCCAGCATTTT | CASSTRRWTGSNQPQHF
TRBJ2-1 | TRBV2 | - | 16 | - | TGTGCCAGCAGTGGACTCGGAGGGAGCTCCTACAATGAGCAGTTCTTC | CASSGLGGSSYNEQFF
TRBJ1-5 | TRBV12-3/TRBV12-4 | - | 17 | many | TGTGCCAGCAGCAAGACAGGTGGGGCCTATAGCAATCAGCCCCAGCATTTT | CASSKTGGAYSNQPQHF
TRBJ2-7 | TRBV2 | - | 12 | many | TGTGCCAGCAGGCAGGGATCCTACGAGCAGTACTTC | CASRQGSYEQYF
TRBJ1-1 | TRBV5-1 | - | 13 | many | TGCGCCAGCAGGCCCGGACTAAACACTGAAGCTTTCTTT | CASRPGLNTEAFF
TRBJ1-4 | TRBV5-1 | - | 14 | many | TGCGCCAGCAGCTTGGGGCAGGGTGGGGAAAAACTGTTTTTT | CASSLGQGGEKLFF
TRBJ1-3 | TRBV20-1 | TRBD1 | 14 | few | TGCAGTGCCAACAGACAGGGCTCCGGAAACACCATATATTTT | CSANRQGSGNTIYF
TRBJ2-3 | TRBV11-2 | TRBD2 | 16 | few | TGTGCCAGCAGCTTAGGTTTGCGGGGGGCGGGAGATACGCAGTATTTT | CASSLGLRGAGDTQYF
TRBJ1-3 | TRBV11-2 | - | 16 | many | TGTGCCAGCAGCACTAACCAGCTTCTCTCTGGAAACACCATATATTTT | CASSTNQLLSGNTIYF
TRBJ2-1 | TRBV9 | - | 17 | - | TGTGCCAGCAGCGTAGCTTCGGGGATAAGCTCCTACAATGAGCAGTTCTTC | CASSVASGISSYNEQFF
TRBJ2-1 | TRBV5-4 | - | 17 | - | TGTGCCAGCAGCTTGGAGGCCTGGAGCGTCTCCTACAATGAGCAGTTCTTC | CASSLEAWSVSYNEQFF
TRBJ1-1 | TRBV19 | TRBD1 | 14 | few | TGTGCCAGCACAGGGGGCGCATTGGACACTGAAGCTTTCTTT | CASTGGALDTEAFF
TRBJ2-7 | TRBV20-1 | TRBD1 | 14 | many | TGCAGTGCTAGACCACAGGGGGCAACCTACGAGCAGTACTTC | CSARPQGATYEQYF
TRBJ2-7 | TRBV5-1 | - | 14 | many | TGCGCCAGCAGGTCCTCGGGAAGGAAAGGCGAGCAGTACTTC | CASRSSGRKGEQYF
TRBJ1-6 | TRBV20-1 | - | 13 | - | TGCAGTGCTAGTGGCGGGGGCAATTCACCCCTCCACTTT | CSASGGGNSPLHF
TRBJ2-5 | TRBV6-1 | TRBD2 | 13 | - | TGTGCCAGCAACCCCGGGGGGTCCCGGACCCAGTACTTC | CASNPGGSRTQYF
TRBJ1-1 | TRBV19 | - | 16 | - | TGTGCCAGTAGGGATCAAAAAACAGGGCTGAACACTGAAGCTTTCTTT | CASRDQKTGLNTEAFF
TRBJ2-1 | TRBV28 | TRBD2 | 16 | many | TGTGCCAGCAGTTCGATTGCGGGAGAGCTCTACAATGAGCAGTTCTTC | CASSSIAGELYNEQFF
TRBJ2-3 | TRBV20-1 | TRBD2 | 16 | many | TGCAGTGCTGGAGCCCGGGGACTAGCGGGATCATATACGCAGTATTTT | CSAGARGLAGSYTQYF
TRBJ2-3 | TRBV7-2 | - | 15 | many | TGTGCCAGCAGCTTATGGGCGGGGTACACAGATACGCAGTATTTT | CASSLWAGYTDTQYF
TRBJ1-1 | TRBV12-5 | - | 12 | many | TGTGCTAGTTCAGGCAGCAACACTGAAGCTTTCTTT | CASSGSNTEAFF
TRBJ1-4 | TRBV19 | - | 16 | many | TGTGCCAGTAGTCTCCCCGGACAGCCAACTAATGAAAAACTGTTTTTT | CASSLPGQPTNEKLFF
TRBJ1-3 | TRBV7-6 | - | 18 | few | TGTGCCAGCAGCTTAGTTGTGGCTATGGGAGCGACTGGAAACACCATATATTTT | CASSLVVAMGATGNTIYF
TRBJ2-7 | TRBV7-9 | - | 15 | - | TGTGCCAGAACATCAGGCGGGGCCGCCTCCTACGAGCAGTACTTC | CARTSGGAASYEQYF
TRBJ2-1 | TRBV27 | - | 13 | - | TGTGCCAGCAGCAAAATTACTAACAATGAGCAGTTCTTC | CASSKITNNEQFF
TRBJ2-7 | TRBV5-1 | - | 14 | - | TGCGCCAGCAGCTTCGGGAGTAGCTCCTACGAGCAGTACTTC | CASSFGSSSYEQYF
TRBJ1-5 | TRBV19 | - | 12 | - | TGTGCCAGTACCCGCCTCAATCAGCCCCAGCATTTT | CASTRLNQPQHF
TRBJ1-4 | TRBV18 | - | 17 | few | TGTGCCAGCTCACCGAGGCTCGGGGGCCAAGAGGGGGAAAAACTGTTTTTT | CASSPRLGGQEGEKLFF
TRBJ2-5 | TRBV27 | - | 15 | - | TGTGCCAGCAGTTCCCCGGGACACGGTGAAGAGACCCAGTACTTC | CASSSPGHGEETQYF
TRBJ1-1 | TRBV5-1 | TRBD1 | 15 | many | TGCGCCAGCAGCTTAACCGGGACAGTGAACACTGAAGCTTTCTTT | CASSLTGTVNTEAFF
TRBJ2-5 | TRBV20-1 | - | 14 | many | TGCAGTGCGCGTTTGGGGGGGGGCCTGGAGACCCAGTACTTC | CSARLGGGLETQYF
TRBJ2-3 | TRBV24-1 | - | 13 | - | TGTGCCACCGCGTTGGGGCCTACAGATACGCAGTATTTT | CATALGPTDTQYF
TRBJ2-5 | TRBV6-2/TRBV6-3 | - | 11 | - | TGTGCCAGCATTAATGTACCGGGGGAGTACTTC | CASINVPGEYF
TRBJ1-2 | TRBV20-1 | - | 12 | few | TGCAGTGCCGCCCTCGACGGAAATGGCTACACCTTC | CSAALDGNGYTF
TRBJ1-2 | TRBV4-2 | - | 16 | - | TGTGCCAGCAGCCAGGCCGCCGGAGGGGCTAACTATGGCTACACCTTC | CASSQAAGGANYGYTF
TRBJ1-1 | TRBV10-3 | - | 14 | many | TGTGCCATCAGTTCCGGCAGGACGAACACTGAAGCTTTCTTT | CAISSGRTNTEAFF
TRBJ2-3 | TRBV11-2 | - | 15 | many | TGTGCCAGCAGCTTAGACCAGGGTAGGGGAGATACGCAGTATTTT | CASSLDQGRGDTQYF
TRBJ1-2 | TRBV5-6 | TRBD1 | 13 | - | TGTGCCAGCAGCCCCGGACAGGAGTATGGCTACACCTTC | CASSPGQEYGYTF
TRBJ2-1 | TRBV2 | TRBD2 | 16 | many | TGTGCCAGCAGGGAGAAAGCGGGGGTTTCCTACAATGAGCAGTTCTTC | CASREKAGVSYNEQFF